One sample yielded the 14 T cell receptor gamma chains listed below, sequenced in a study of gamma-delta T cells after stem cell transplantation. TCRdb repeated clone calling on the RT-PCR reads with CATT. The table has 950 to 1,500 gamma-chain clones, 16% seen once. Input material: gamma-delta T cells. These receptors were taken from a human donor. It is not recorded whose cells these are; they may come from a transplant donor.

The chain combines TRGV4 with TRGJP. The CDR3 loop spans 19 amino acids. The germline gives CDR1 EGSTGY, CDR2 YDSYTSSV. V was clipped by 2 bases and J by 7 bases; unmatched bases: 14. CDR3 amino acids: CATWDEIGSRELGKKIKVF. In DNA, the CDR3 is TGTGCCACCTGGGATGAAATTGGGTCTAGGGAGTTGGGCAAAAAAATCAAGGTATTT.

This clone turned up a few times. The V call is TRGV4, the J call TRGJP1. V lost 3 bases, J lost 11 bases, and 0 bases stayed unmatched. CDR1 and CDR2 (germline): EGSTGY, YDSYTSSV. The CDR3 runs 10 residues. The DNA for the CDR3 is TGTGCCACCTGGGATTGGTTCAAGATATTT. Its protein is CATWDWFKIF.

Concerning this clone itself: A clone one base away is much larger, so this may be a read error. This chain links TRGV9 with TRGJP. The CDR3 length is 17 residues. Germline CDR1 is GITISATS and CDR2 is ISYDGTV (reference sequence). The V and J ends lost 3 bases and 4 bases, in that order; junction bases with no gene match: 6. The CDR3 DNA reads TGTGCCTTGTGGGAGTTGAGCCAAGAGTTGGGCAAAAAAATCAAGGTATTT. Protein sequence: CALWELSQELGKKIKVF.

Concerning this clone: This may arise from a read error, as a much more abundant clone is one base away. This chain joins TRGV4 and TRGJ1 or TRGJ2. Trimming removed 3 bases from V and 7 bases from J; junction bases left unmatched: 6. The CDR3 runs 12 residues. The V gene's germline CDR1 is EGSTGY and CDR2 YDSYTSSV. The CDR3 loop is CATWDWPYKKLF. CDR3 sequence (DNA): TGTGCCACCTGGGATTGGCCCTATAAGAAACTCTTT.

This clone was seen only a few times. In the same sample, other DNA sequences code for this CDR3. The chain links TRGV9 to TRGJP. V gave up 3 bases and J gave up 4 bases; unmatched junction bases: 3. From germline, CDR1 is GITISATS and CDR2 ISYDGTV (reference sequence). The CDR3 totals 16 residues. CDR3 sequence: CALWESQELGKKIKVF. In DNA form, the CDR3 reads TGTGCCTTGTGGGAGTCTCAAGAGTTGGGCAAAAAAATCAAGGTATTT.

This clone has only a few counts. The V call is TRGV4, the J call TRGJ1 or TRGJ2. V shed 1 base and J 6 bases; nucleotides not matched to a gene: 9. The CDR3 covers 14 residues. CDR1 EGSTGY and CDR2 YDSYTSSV come from the germline V gene. The CDR3 bases are TGTGCCACCTGGGATGGTAAGCTAACTTATAAGAAACTCTTT. The encoded protein is CATWDGKLTYKKLF.

A note on this clone: Since a much larger clone is just one base distant, this may be a read error. The chain has TRGV9 and TRGJ1 or TRGJ2. CDR1 and CDR2 from the germline V gene are GITISATS and ISYDGTV (reference sequence). The CDR3 is made up of 11 amino acids. The CDR3: CALWFYYKKLF. CDR3 sequence (DNA): TGTGCCTTGTGGTTTTATTATAAGAAACTCTTC.

There are a few counts of this clone. The rearrangement links TRGV4 to TRGJ1 or TRGJ2. In germline, CDR1 is EGSTGY, CDR2 YDSYTSSV. The V and J ends lost 6 bases and 10 bases, in that order; junction bases with no gene match: 9. The CDR3 contains 11 residues. CDR3 protein: CATWTWKKKLF. Here the CDR3 DNA reads TGTGCCACCTGGACCTGGAAGAAGAAACTCTTT.

Of note for this clone: A read error may be the cause here, since a much bigger clone is one base away. Different DNA sequences within this sample yield the same CDR3. This rearrangement joins TRGV9 to TRGJ1 or TRGJ2. This CDR3 has 13 amino acids. Germline V lookup: CDR1 GITISATS, CDR2 ISYDGTV (reference sequence). CDR3 sequence: CALWESNYYKKLF. In DNA, the CDR3 is TGCGCCTTGTGGGAGTCCAATTATTATAAGAAACTCTTT.

The chain carries TRGV9 and TRGJP1. This CDR3 spans 9 amino acids. Per the germline V gene, CDR1 is GITISATS and CDR2 is ISYDGTV (reference sequence). In DNA form, the CDR3 reads TGTACCACTGGTTGGTTCAAGATATTT. It encodes CTTGWFKIF.

This clone is large. The chain couples TRGV9 to TRGJP. V was pared by 3 bases and J by 8 bases, with 7 bases of the junction left unmatched. This CDR3 has 16 amino acids. Germline V CDR1 and CDR2: GITISATS, ISYDGTV (reference sequence). DNA for the CDR3: TGTGCCTTGTGGGAGACGCTCAAGTTGGGCAAAAAAATCAAGGTATTT. Protein: CALWETLKLGKKIKVF.

This clone was observed a handful of times. At one boundary the junction diverges from the germline segment, which might be a read error. The chain employs TRGV4 and TRGJP1. The CDR3 loop spans 12 amino acids. Germline lookup yields CDR1 EGSTGY and CDR2 YDSYTSSV. For the CDR3, the DNA is TGTGCCACCTGGGGAACTGGTCGGTTCAAGATATTT. This sequence encodes CATWGTGRFKIF.

By share, this clone ranks as large. In nucleotides, the CDR3 is TGTGCCTTGTGGGAGGTTAATAATAAGAAACTCTTT. Encoded protein: CALWEVNNKKLF. The V call is TRGV9, the J call TRGJ1 or TRGJ2. CDR1 and CDR2 from the germline V gene are GITISATS and ISYDGTV (reference sequence). The V gene end was trimmed by 1 base and the J gene end by 8 bases; junction bases not matched to a gene: 5. The CDR3 runs 12 residues.

Regarding this clone: This may come from a read error, since a much larger clone is one base off. The gene calls are TRGV3 and TRGJ1 or TRGJ2. Per the germline V gene, CDR1 is VTNTFY and CDR2 is YDVSTARD (reference sequence). The CDR3 covers 12 residues. Trimming took 0 bases from V and 10 from J; bases not matched to a gene: 6. This CDR3 is CATWDRQGKKLF. The DNA of the CDR3 is TGTGCCACCTGGGACAGGCAAGGCAAGAAACTCTTT.